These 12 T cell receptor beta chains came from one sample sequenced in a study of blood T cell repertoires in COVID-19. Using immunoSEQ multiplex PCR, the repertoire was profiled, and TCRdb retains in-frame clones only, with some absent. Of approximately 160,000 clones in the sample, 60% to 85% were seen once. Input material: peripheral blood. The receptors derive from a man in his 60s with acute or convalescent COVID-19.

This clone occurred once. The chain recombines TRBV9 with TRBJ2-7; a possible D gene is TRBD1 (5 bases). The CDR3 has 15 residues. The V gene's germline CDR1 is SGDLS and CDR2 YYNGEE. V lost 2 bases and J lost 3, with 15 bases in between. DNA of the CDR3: TGTGCCAGCAGCGTTGGCTCCAGGGTCGTCTACGAGCAGTACTTC. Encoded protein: CASSVGSRVVYEQYF. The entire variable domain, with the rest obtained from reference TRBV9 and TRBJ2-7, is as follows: DSGVTQTPKHLITATGQRVTLRCSPRSGDLSVYWYQQSLDQGLQFLIQYYNGEERAKGNILERFSAQQFPDLHSELNLSSLELGDSALYFCASSVGSRVVYEQYFGPGTRLTVT.

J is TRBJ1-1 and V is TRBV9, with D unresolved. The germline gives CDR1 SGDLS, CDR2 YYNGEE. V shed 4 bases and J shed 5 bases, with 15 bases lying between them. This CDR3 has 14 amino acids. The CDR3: CASSLGRVNTEAFF. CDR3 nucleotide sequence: TGTGCCAGCAGCCTAGGGAGGGTTAATACTGAAGCTTTCTTT.

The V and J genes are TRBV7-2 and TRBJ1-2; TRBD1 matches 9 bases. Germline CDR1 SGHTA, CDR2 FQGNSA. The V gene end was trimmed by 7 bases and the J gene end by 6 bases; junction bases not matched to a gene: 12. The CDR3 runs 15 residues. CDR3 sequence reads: CASTLTGGGGDGYTF. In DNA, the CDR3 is TGTGCCAGCACCCTAACAGGGGGCGGCGGGGATGGCTACACCTTC.

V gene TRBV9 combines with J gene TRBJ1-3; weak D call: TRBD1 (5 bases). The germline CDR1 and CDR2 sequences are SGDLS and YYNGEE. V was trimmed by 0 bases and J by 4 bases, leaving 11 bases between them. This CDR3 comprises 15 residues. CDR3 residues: CASSVDQGRGNTIYF. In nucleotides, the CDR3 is TGTGCCAGCAGCGTAGACCAGGGTAGGGGAAACACCATATATTTT.

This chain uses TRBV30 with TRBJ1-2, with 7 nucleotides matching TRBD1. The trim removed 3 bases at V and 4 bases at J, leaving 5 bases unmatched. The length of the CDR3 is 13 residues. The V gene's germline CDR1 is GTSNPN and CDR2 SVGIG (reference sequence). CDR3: CAWSAGQIYGYTF. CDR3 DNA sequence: TGTGCCTGGAGCGCGGGACAGATCTATGGCTACACCTTC.

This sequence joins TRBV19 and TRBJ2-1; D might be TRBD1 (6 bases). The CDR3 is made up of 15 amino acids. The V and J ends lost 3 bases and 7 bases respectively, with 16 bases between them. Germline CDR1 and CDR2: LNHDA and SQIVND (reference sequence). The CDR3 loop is CASSILRGLENEQFF. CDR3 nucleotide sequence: TGTGCCAGTAGTATTCTCAGGGGATTAGAGAATGAGCAGTTCTTC. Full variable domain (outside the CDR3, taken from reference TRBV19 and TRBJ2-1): DGGITQSPKYLFRKEGQNVTLSCEQNLNHDAMYWYRQDPGQGLRLIYYSQIVNDFQKGDIAEGYSVSREKKESFPLTVTSAQKNPTAFYLCASSILRGLENEQFFGPGTRLTVL.

The chain's CDR3 is CASSYGAYGYTF. CDR3 in DNA: TGTGCCAGCAGTTACGGGGCCTATGGCTACACCTTC. The chain employs TRBV6-5 and TRBJ1-2; possible D gene TRBD1, 5 bases. Germline V gene lookup returns CDR1 MNHEY and CDR2 SVGAGI. V was cut by 2 bases and J by 4 bases, with 5 bases left in between. The CDR3 consists of 12 residues.

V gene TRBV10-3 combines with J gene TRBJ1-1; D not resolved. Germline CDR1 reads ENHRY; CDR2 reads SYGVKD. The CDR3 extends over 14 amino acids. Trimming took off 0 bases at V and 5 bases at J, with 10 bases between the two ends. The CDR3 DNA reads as TGTGCCATCAGTGAGTCCGCAGCGGGGACTGAAGCTTTCTTT. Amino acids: CAISESAAGTEAFF.

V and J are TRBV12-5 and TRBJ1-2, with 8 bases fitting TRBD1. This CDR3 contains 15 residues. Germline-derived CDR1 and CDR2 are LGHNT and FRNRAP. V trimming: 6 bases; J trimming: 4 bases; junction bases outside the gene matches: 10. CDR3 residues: CASGPTTGVSYGYTF. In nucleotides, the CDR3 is TGTGCTAGTGGACCGACGACAGGGGTAAGCTATGGCTACACCTTC.

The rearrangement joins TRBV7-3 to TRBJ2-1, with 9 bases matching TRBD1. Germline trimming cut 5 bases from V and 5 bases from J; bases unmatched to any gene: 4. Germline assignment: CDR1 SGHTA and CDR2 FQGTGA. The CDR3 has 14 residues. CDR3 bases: TGTGCCAGCAGCGACTGGACAGGGGACAATGAGCAGTTCTTC. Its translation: CASSDWTGDNEQFF.

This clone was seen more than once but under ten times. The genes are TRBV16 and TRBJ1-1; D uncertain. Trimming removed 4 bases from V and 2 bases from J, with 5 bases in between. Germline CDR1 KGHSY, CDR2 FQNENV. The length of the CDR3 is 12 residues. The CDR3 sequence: CASSPLNTEAFF. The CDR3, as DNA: TGTGCCAGCAGCCCCTTAAACACTGAAGCTTTCTTT. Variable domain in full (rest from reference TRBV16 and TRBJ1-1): GEEVAQTPKHLVRGEGQKAKLYCAPIKGHSYVFWYQQVLKNEFKFLISFQNENVFDETGMPKERFSAKCLPNSPCSLEIQATKLEDSAVYFCASSPLNTEAFFGQGTRLTVV.

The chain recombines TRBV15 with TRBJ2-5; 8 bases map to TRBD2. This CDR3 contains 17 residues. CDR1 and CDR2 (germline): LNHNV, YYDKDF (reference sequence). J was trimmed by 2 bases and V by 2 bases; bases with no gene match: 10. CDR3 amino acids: CATSRSDKRGIQETQYF. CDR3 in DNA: TGTGCCACCAGCAGATCGGATAAGCGGGGGATACAAGAGACCCAGTACTTC.